This T cell receptor (beta chain) was captured by sequencing in a study of CD8 T cells in ankylosing spondylitis. General observations from the study: Ankylosing spondylitis blood appeared to be characterized by a TCR beta motif of under 10 highly homologous variants.

The V gene end was trimmed by 2 bases and the J gene end by 5 bases; junction bases not matched to a gene: 4. The CDR3 length is 14 residues. In germline, CDR1 is MDHEN, CDR2 SYDVKM. Comments on this clonotype: Its antigen is currently unknown.

TCRdb called the 5' RACE reads again in MiXCR, with one record for every CDR3 protein. Of 670,000 or so distinct CDR3 sequences in the sample, roughly 19% were seen once. This chain joins TRBV28 and TRBJ2-5, with TRBD1 matching 8 bases. The sample was blood, either unsorted or a sorted T cell fraction (not recorded which). The receptor was isolated from a male donor with ankylosing spondylitis. The CDR3: CASSLRDRFETQYF. In DNA, the CDR3 is TGTGCCAGCAGTTTACGGGACAGGTTCGAGACCCAGTACTTC.